This T cell receptor (beta chain) was identified during a study of cytomegalovirus exposure and HLA in healthy donors. General observations from the study: 164 TCR beta chains were listed as cytomegalovirus-associated. One cluster of highly shared sequence variants probably arose as a sequencing artifact. The authors later found most CMV-associated TCR beta chains appeared HLA-restricted.

About this clone itself: Its antigen is unknown.

The primer mix had 60 Vbeta and 13 Jbeta primers. Only in-frame clones appear in the TCRdb table, and some are missing; sequencing was by immunoSEQ multiplex PCR. The sample consists of 35,000 to 45,000 clones, 60% to 75% of them appearing once. CDR3 length: 14 amino acids. V was clipped by 3 bases and J by 6 bases, with 15 bases between them. CDR1 is SGHAT, CDR2 FQNNGV, per germline. Sequences were obtained from PBMCs. The rearrangement joins TRBV11-2 to TRBJ2-7; weak D call: TRBD1 (6 bases). This clonotype was sampled from a man between 25 and 39 years old in good health and CMV-seronegative. CDR3 nucleotide sequence: TGTGCCAGCAGCTTCAAACAGGGCGAGGGCGAGCAGTACTTC. Amino acid sequence: CASSFKQGEGEQYF.